One and the same sample provided the 9 T cell receptor beta chains below, sequenced in a study of shared clonotypes between healthy human individuals. The method was immunoSEQ multiplex PCR; TCRdb's version includes in-frame clones alone and lacks a portion of them. The data contain some 200,000 clones, 90% to 95% of them singletons. Sequenced input: naive CD4+ T cells sorted from blood. Subset: CD45RA+ positively selected. These receptors all come from a young woman in good health.

The chain combines TRBV6-1 with TRBJ1-2; TRBD1 matches 7 bases. The CDR3 consists of 13 residues. CDR1 is MNHNS, CDR2 SASEGT, per germline. Trimming took 6 bases from V and 7 from J; bases not matched to a gene: 8. The CDR3 is CASRDTGDRGYTF. CDR3 DNA: TGTGCCAGCAGAGACACAGGGGATCGTGGCTACACCTTC.

The gene calls are TRBV6-6 and TRBJ2-7; 9 bases match TRBD1. The V segment lost 8 bases and the J segment 3 bases; nucleotides outside the gene matches: 8. The CDR3 covers 14 residues. CDR1 and CDR2 from the germline V gene are MNHNY and SVGAGI (reference sequence). The CDR3 nucleotides read TGTGCCAGCCGCCCCCCGGGACAGGGCTACGAGCAGTACTTC. This gives the protein CASRPPGQGYEQYF.

V gene TRBV7-9 combines with J gene TRBJ2-7; tentative D call: TRBD1 (5 bases). Germline values: CDR1 SEHNR, CDR2 FQNEAQ (reference sequence). Trimming shortened V by 1 base and J by 3 bases, and 10 bases separated the two germline ends. The CDR3 covers 14 residues. The CDR3 region has the DNA TGTGCCAGCAGCTTAGAAGGCGACAGCTACGAGCAGTACTTC. It codes for CASSLEGDSYEQYF.

V and J are TRBV4-1 and TRBJ2-5; D is perhaps TRBD2 (5 bases). The J call is in doubt because the DNA end fits TRBJ2-7 better. This CDR3 region has 14 residues. Germline CDR1 reads MGHRA; CDR2 reads YSYEKL. CDR3 DNA sequence: TGCGCCAGCAGCCAAGGGTACGAGGGTTACGAGCAGTACTTC. Amino acids: CASSQGYEGYEQYF.

V is TRBV11-2 and J is TRBJ2-5; TRBD2 might be the D (7 bases). CDR1 is SGHAT and CDR2 is FQNNGV in the germline V gene. Trimming cost V 5 bases and J 12 bases, with 28 bases left between them. This CDR3 is 16 amino acids long. CDR3 amino acids: CASSPGGSERGFPKYF. In DNA form, the CDR3 reads TGTGCCAGCAGCCCGGGGGGTAGCGAGAGGGGGTTCCCAAAGTACTTC.

This rearrangement joins TRBV21-1 to TRBJ2-7. TRBV21-1 is a listed pseudogene. This CDR3 has 15 residues. For the CDR3, the DNA is TGTGCCAGCATGCCTCGCAAGAAAAAGACCTACGAGCAGTACTTC. This encodes CASMPRKKKTYEQYF.

The chain has TRBV29-1 and TRBJ1-3; no clear D gene. The V gene's germline CDR1 is SQVTM and CDR2 ANQGSEA. Trimming pared 7 bases from V and 0 bases from J, leaving 10 bases between. The CDR3 length is 13 residues. The CDR3 protein is CSARHSSGNTIYF. The CDR3, as DNA: TGCAGCGCAAGACATTCCTCTGGAAACACCATATATTTT. The entire variable domain, with the rest obtained from reference TRBV29-1 and TRBJ1-3, is as follows: SAVISQKPSRDICQRGTSLTIQCQVDSQVTMMFWYRQQPGQSLTLIATANQGSEATYESGFVIDKFPISRPNLTFSTLTVSNMSPEDSSIYLCSARHSSGNTIYFGEGSWLTVV.

CDR3 amino acids: CASRRTGGYEQYF. CDR3 coding DNA: TGTGCCAGCAGGCGGACAGGGGGCTACGAGCAGTACTTC. V usage is TRBV11-2 and J usage is TRBJ2-7; 10 bases agree with TRBD1. The CDR3 loop spans 13 amino acids. Per germline, CDR1 SGHAT and CDR2 FQNNGV. J was trimmed by 3 bases and V by 6 bases; bases with no gene match: 2.

The V call is TRBV2, the J call TRBJ1-5; TRBD1 matches 7 bases. The CDR3 spans 13 residues. Per the germline V gene, CDR1 is SNHLY and CDR2 is FYNNEI. Trimming took 5 bases from V and 3 from J; bases not matched to a gene: 1. The CDR3 coding sequence is TGTGCCAGCAGTCAGGGGGTCAATCAGCCCCAGCATTTT. This codes for CASSQGVNQPQHF.